Listed here are 27 T cell receptor beta chains from one sample, sequenced in a study of T cells in narcolepsy. The assay was immunoSEQ multiplex PCR, and TCRdb's table has in-frame clones only and misses some. This table has some 30,000 clones, roughly 90% appearing once. The sequencing input was CD45RA- memory CD4+ T cells from PBMCs. The receptors originated from a human donor with narcolepsy.

The table lists this clone with a count of one. This chain uses TRBV6-5 with TRBJ1-2; 7 bases match TRBD1. J gave up 2 bases and V 6 bases, and 6 bases lay outside the gene matches. Germline CDR1 is MNHEY and CDR2 is SVGAGI. This CDR3 is built from 14 residues. The CDR3 reads CASRRQGLNYGYTF. In DNA form, the CDR3 reads TGTGCCAGCAGGAGACAGGGCTTGAACTATGGCTACACCTTC.

This chain links TRBV28 with TRBJ1-2; no firm D call. Germline V lookup: CDR1 MDHEN, CDR2 SYDVKM. The CDR3 contains 12 residues. Between the trimmed V and J ends, which lost 2 bases and 5 bases, there was a span of 6 bases. CDR3 sequence (DNA): TGTGCCAGCAGTTTAGGACGGTATGGCTACACCTTC. Its translation is CASSLGRYGYTF.

J is TRBJ1-2 and V is TRBV9; D not certain. V lost 0 bases and J 6 bases, leaving 9 bases between the germline ends. The CDR3 has 13 residues. Germline loops: CDR1 SGDLS, CDR2 YYNGEE. The CDR3 sequence is CASSVGTHHGYTF. For the CDR3, the DNA is TGTGCCAGCAGCGTAGGGACTCACCATGGCTACACCTTC.

This chain uses TRBV2 with TRBJ1-6, with D maybe TRBD1 (6 bases). The CDR3 is 15 amino acids. Trimming took off 4 bases at V and 3 bases at J, with 10 bases between the two ends. Germline loops: CDR1 SNHLY, CDR2 FYNNEI. CDR3 sequence: CASSGTVGYNSPLHF. The CDR3, as DNA: TGTGCCAGCAGTGGGACAGTCGGCTATAATTCACCCCTCCACTTT.

The chain employs TRBV4-2 and TRBJ2-5; no clear D. The CDR3 is made up of 12 amino acids. Trimming took off 0 bases at V and 1 base at J, with 0 bases between the two ends. Germline CDR1 reads LGHNA; CDR2 reads YNFKEQ. CDR3 in amino acids: CASSQDQETQYF. Written as DNA, the CDR3 is TGTGCCAGCAGCCAAGACCAAGAGACCCAGTACTTC.

The chain links TRBV2 to TRBJ1-6; 7 bases fit TRBD1. Germline V CDR1 and CDR2: SNHLY, FYNNEI. The CDR3 length is 14 residues. V trimming: 3 bases; J trimming: 8 bases; junction bases outside the gene matches: 4. The CDR3 loop is CASSDRDRYSPLHF. CDR3 nucleotide sequence: TGTGCCAGCAGTGACCGGGACAGATATTCACCCCTCCACTTT.

The gene calls are TRBV19 and TRBJ2-7; D call uncertain. Germline CDR1 and CDR2: LNHDA and SQIVND (reference sequence). The CDR3 covers 11 residues. The V gene lost 6 bases and the J gene lost 5 bases, with 8 bases spanning the gap. The CDR3 nucleotides read TGTGCCAGTAGCACCTTCAACGAGCAGTACTTC. It encodes CASSTFNEQYF.

This clone was observed once. The chain employs TRBV18 and TRBJ1-1; D is perhaps TRBD1 (6 bases). Trimming left V 5 bases short and J 7 bases short, with 14 bases between. The V gene's germline CDR1 is KGHSH and CDR2 LQKENI. The CDR3 runs to 13 residues. The CDR3 spells CASSSRGAGEAFF. DNA for the CDR3: TGTGCCAGCTCATCGAGGGGGGCTGGTGAAGCTTTCTTT.

The chain's CDR3 is CASSLRTGYTDTQYF. Written as DNA, the CDR3 is TGTGCCAGCAGCCTACGGACAGGGTACACAGATACGCAGTATTTT. The chain joins TRBV14 to TRBJ2-3, with 8 bases aligning to TRBD1. Germline CDR1 reads SGHDN; CDR2 reads FVKESK. Trimming removed 4 bases from V and 2 bases from J; junction bases left unmatched: 5. The CDR3 runs to 15 residues.

The V call is TRBV9, the J call TRBJ2-2, with 8 bases fitting TRBD2. Germline values: CDR1 SGDLS, CDR2 YYNGEE. This CDR3 comprises 14 residues. V dropped 3 bases and J dropped 5; count of bases not matched to a gene: 3. CDR3 nucleotide sequence: TGTGCCAGCAGCGAAGCGGGAGAAACCGGGGAGCTGTTTTTT. Its protein product is CASSEAGETGELFF.

V and J are TRBV2 and TRBJ1-1; the D gene is possibly TRBD1 (6 bases). The ends were cut back, 7 bases at V and 3 bases at J, with 15 bases in the middle. The CDR3 totals 14 residues. Germline V gives CDR1 SNHLY, CDR2 FYNNEI. CDR3 bases: TGTGCCAGCAACTTACTACAGGGTGACACTGAAGCTTTCTTT. It codes for CASNLLQGDTEAFF.

The gene calls are TRBV5-1 and TRBJ1-5; 7 positions agree with TRBD1. The CDR3 totals 14 residues. Looked up from germline, CDR1 is SGHRS and CDR2 is YFSETQ. V shed 5 bases and J 4 bases; nucleotides not matched to a gene: 6. The CDR3 DNA reads TGCGCCAGCAGGGAGGGGGCGGGAAATCAGCCCCAGCATTTT. The encoded protein is CASREGAGNQPQHF.

The chain employs TRBV6-6 and TRBJ1-1; D uncertain. From germline, CDR1 is MNHNY and CDR2 SVGAGI (reference sequence). With 6 bases removed from V and 1 base from J, the gap between germline ends came to 9 bases. The CDR3 covers 13 residues. The CDR3 nucleotides read TGTGCCAGCAGCCTTAGACAGAACACTGAAGCTTTCTTT. Encoded protein: CASSLRQNTEAFF.

The chain has TRBV6-5 and TRBJ1-1; D unresolved. Germline V gene sequence: CDR1 MNHEY, CDR2 SVGAGI. V lost 4 bases to trimming and J lost 11 bases, with 14 bases between them. CDR3 length equals 12 residues. The CDR3 region is CASSSGSSGAFF. In nucleotides, the CDR3 is TGTGCCAGCAGTTCGGGGAGCTCGGGGGCTTTCTTT.

Details on this clone: The CDR3 end shows no conserved phenylalanine or tryptophan, and so a read error is likely. This chain joins TRBV19 and TRBJ1-5; D is perhaps TRBD1 (6 bases). CDR1 LNHDA and CDR2 SQIVND come from the germline V gene (reference sequence). CDR3 length: 13 amino acids. V was clipped by 9 bases and J by 6 bases, with 15 bases between them. The DNA for the CDR3 is TGTGCCAGCGGAACAGGGCTGGGTCAGCCCCAGCATTCT. It encodes CASGTGLGQPQHS.

The V call is TRBV5-1, the J call TRBJ1-1; tentative D call: TRBD1 (6 bases). The CDR3 consists of 16 residues. V lost 5 bases and J lost 0, with 17 bases in between. Per the germline V gene, CDR1 is SGHRS and CDR2 is YFSETQ. CDR3 sequence: CASREQGAELNTEAFF. Written as DNA, the CDR3 is TGCGCCAGCAGGGAACAGGGCGCCGAGTTGAACACTGAAGCTTTCTTT.

The chain is built from TRBV11-1 and TRBJ2-5; 7 bases are shared with TRBD1. The J call is in doubt because the DNA end fits TRBJ2-7 better. The CDR3 sequence is 14 residues long. Germline assignment: CDR1 SGHAT and CDR2 FQDESV (reference sequence). In nucleotides, the CDR3 is TGTGCCAGCAGCTTAGGACAGGGACCTTTCGAGCAGTACTTC. It codes for CASSLGQGPFEQYF.

This clone was observed a single time. The chain joins TRBV11-3 to TRBJ2-7; D might be TRBD1 (5 bases). The CDR3 spans 13 residues. Trimming removed 2 bases from V and 2 bases from J, with 7 bases in between. Per the germline V gene, CDR1 is SGHNT and CDR2 is YENEEA. CDR3 in DNA: TGTGCCAGCAGCTTACCAGGGACCTACGAGCAGTACTTC. This encodes CASSLPGTYEQYF.

The chain joins TRBV6-6 to TRBJ2-7; 13 positions agree with TRBD2. The CDR3 sequence is 14 residues long. In germline, CDR1 is MNHNY, CDR2 SVGAGI (reference sequence). J lost 7 bases, V lost 6 bases, and 6 bases had no gene match. CDR3 residues: CASSRLAGGLEQYF. The CDR3 DNA reads TGTGCCAGCAGCCGACTAGCGGGAGGTTTAGAGCAGTACTTC.

This clone was recorded a few times. The chain carries TRBV7-2 and TRBJ2-7, with 9 positions matching TRBD1. Per germline, CDR1 SGHTA and CDR2 FQGNSA. V was clipped by 3 bases and J by 6 bases; unmatched bases: 12. The CDR3 has 16 residues. The CDR3 DNA reads as TGTGCCAGCAGCTTCCTTCCGGCACAGGGGGCTAGCGAGCAGTACTTC. Its protein is CASSFLPAQGASEQYF.

This clone was counted a few times. The gene calls are TRBV5-5 and TRBJ2-3; the match to TRBD1 covers 7 bases. Unmatched junction bases numbered 4, after V lost 4 bases and J lost 2 bases. The CDR3 has 14 residues. CDR1 and CDR2 (germline): SGHKS, YYEKEE (reference sequence). DNA for the CDR3: TGTGCCAGCAGCCGACAGGGCTCCACAGATACGCAGTATTTT. Its protein product is CASSRQGSTDTQYF.

The chain joins TRBV7-2 to TRBJ1-2; TRBD1 matches at 7 bases. With V trimmed by 5 bases and J by 4 bases, 7 bases remained unmatched. Germline values: CDR1 SGHTA, CDR2 FQGNSA. This CDR3 is 14 amino acids long. CDR3 bases: TGTGCCAGCAGCCCCCGGGACAGCATCTATGGCTACACCTTC. Residues: CASSPRDSIYGYTF. Together with reference TRBV7-2 and TRBJ1-2, the CDR3 gives the full variable domain: GAGVSQSPSNKVTEKGKDVELRCDPISGHTALYWYRQSLGQGLEFLIYFQGNSAPDKSGLPSDRFSAERTGGSVSTLTIQRTQQEDSAVYLCASSPRDSIYGYTFGSGTRLTVV.

This chain uses TRBV28 with TRBJ2-1; possibly TRBD2 for D (5 bases). This CDR3 spans 15 amino acids. V lost 2 bases, J lost 12 bases, and 20 bases lay in between. CDR1 MDHEN and CDR2 SYDVKM come from the germline V gene. Here the CDR3 reads CASSLIRSGVRGQFF. The DNA of the CDR3 is TGTGCCAGCAGTTTAATCCGCTCAGGCGTCCGGGGGCAGTTCTTC.

As to this clone: Distinct nucleotide sequences in the sample also encode this CDR3. This chain joins TRBV14 and TRBJ2-5; 8 positions match TRBD1. The germline gives CDR1 SGHDN, CDR2 FVKESK. Unmatched junction bases numbered 9, after V lost 4 bases and J lost 5 bases. This CDR3 contains 15 residues. CDR3 nucleotide sequence: TGTGCCAGCAGCCTTCAGGACAGGGCACCGGAGACCCAGTACTTC. Amino acids: CASSLQDRAPETQYF.

The chain carries TRBV6-4 and TRBJ1-1, with 9 bases fitting TRBD1. Germline assignment: CDR1 MRHNA and CDR2 SNTAGT. V lost 5 bases to trimming and J lost 7 bases; unmatched junction nucleotides: 5. The CDR3 is made up of 13 amino acids. The CDR3 coding sequence is TGTGCCAGCAGTTACGACAGGGGGGGTGAAGCTTTCTTT. Its translation is CASSYDRGGEAFF.

J is TRBJ2-1 and V is TRBV5-1, with 7 bases aligning to TRBD1. The ends lost 2 bases at V and 2 bases at J; junction bases unmatched: 4. Germline V CDR1 and CDR2: SGHRS, YFSETQ. The CDR3 spans 15 residues. CDR3 amino acids: CASSLDGQAYNEQFF. CDR3 sequence (DNA): TGCGCCAGCAGCTTAGACGGACAGGCCTACAATGAGCAGTTCTTC.

The J gene is TRBJ1-6, the V gene TRBV5-8; D possibly corresponds to TRBD1 (5 bases). In germline, CDR1 is SGHTS, CDR2 YDEGEE. This CDR3 has 15 amino acids. Trimming shortened V by 0 bases and J by 7 bases, and 11 bases separated the two germline ends. This CDR3 reads CASSLEGRTNSPLHF. In DNA, the CDR3 is TGTGCCAGCAGCTTGGAGGGACGGACGAATTCACCCCTCCACTTT.